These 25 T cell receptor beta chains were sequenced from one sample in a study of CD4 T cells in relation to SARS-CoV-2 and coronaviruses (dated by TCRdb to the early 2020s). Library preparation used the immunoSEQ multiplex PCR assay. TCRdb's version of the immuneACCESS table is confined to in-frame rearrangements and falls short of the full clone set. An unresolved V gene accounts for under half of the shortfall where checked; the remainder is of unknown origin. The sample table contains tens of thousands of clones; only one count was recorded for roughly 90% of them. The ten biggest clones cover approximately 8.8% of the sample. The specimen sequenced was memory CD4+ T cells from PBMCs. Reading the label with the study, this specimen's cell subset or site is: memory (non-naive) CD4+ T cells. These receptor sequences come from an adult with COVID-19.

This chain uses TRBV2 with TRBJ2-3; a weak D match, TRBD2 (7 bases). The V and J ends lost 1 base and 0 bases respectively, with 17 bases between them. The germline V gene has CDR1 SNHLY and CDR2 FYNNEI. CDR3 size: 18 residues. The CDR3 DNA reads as TGTGCCAGCAGTGAAGGCCTGGGGGGGGGCCCAAGCACAGATACGCAGTATTTT. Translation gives CASSEGLGGGPSTDTQYF.

The CDR3 DNA sequence: TGTGCCAGCAGCATGGACCGCGGGGAGCTGTTTTTT. Encoded protein: CASSMDRGELFF. The V and J genes are TRBV28 and TRBJ2-2; no firm D call. Germline CDR1 reads MDHEN; CDR2 reads SYDVKM. The V and J ends lost 6 bases and 7 bases respectively, with 9 bases between them. The CDR3 is 12 amino acids.

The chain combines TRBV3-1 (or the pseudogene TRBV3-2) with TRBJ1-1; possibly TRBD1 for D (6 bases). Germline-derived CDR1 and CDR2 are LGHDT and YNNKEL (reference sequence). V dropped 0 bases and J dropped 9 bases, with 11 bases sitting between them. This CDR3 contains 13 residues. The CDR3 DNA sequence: TGTGCCAGCAGCCAAGATGGTCGGGGGCAAGCTTTCTTT. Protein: CASSQDGRGQAFF.

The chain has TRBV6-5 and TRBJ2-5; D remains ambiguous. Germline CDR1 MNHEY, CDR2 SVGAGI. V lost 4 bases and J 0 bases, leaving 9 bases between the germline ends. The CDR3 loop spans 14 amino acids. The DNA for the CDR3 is TGTGCCAGCAGTTCGGTGACGTACCAAGAGACCCAGTACTTC. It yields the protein CASSSVTYQETQYF.

CDR3 sequence: CASSSGVTNEKLFF. Written as DNA, the CDR3 is TGTGCCAGCAGCTCAGGGGTGACTAATGAAAAACTGTTTTTT. V is TRBV5-4 and J is TRBJ1-4, with TRBD1 as a possible D gene (6 bases). The V end lost 3 bases, the J end lost 2 bases, and 8 bases lay between the germline ends. Germline V gene sequence: CDR1 SGHNT, CDR2 YYREEE (reference sequence). This CDR3 comprises 14 residues.

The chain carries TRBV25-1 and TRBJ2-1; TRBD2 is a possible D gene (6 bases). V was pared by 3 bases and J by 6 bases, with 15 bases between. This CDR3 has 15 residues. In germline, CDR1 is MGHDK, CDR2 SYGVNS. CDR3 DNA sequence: TGTGCCAGCAGTGACCCTCGTCTAGCGCGCAATGAGCAGTTCTTC. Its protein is CASSDPRLARNEQFF.

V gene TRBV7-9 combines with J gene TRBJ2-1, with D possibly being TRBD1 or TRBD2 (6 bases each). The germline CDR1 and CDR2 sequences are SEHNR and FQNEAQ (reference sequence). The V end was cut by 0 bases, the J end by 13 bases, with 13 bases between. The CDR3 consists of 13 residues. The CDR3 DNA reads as TGTGCCAGCAGCTTAGCAAGCCGGGGGCACCAGTTCTTC. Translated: CASSLASRGHQFF.

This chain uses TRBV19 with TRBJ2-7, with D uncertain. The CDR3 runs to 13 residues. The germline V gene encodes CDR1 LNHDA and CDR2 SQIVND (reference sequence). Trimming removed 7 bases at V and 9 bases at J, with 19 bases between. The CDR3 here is CASTPTGGRVQYF. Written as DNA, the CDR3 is TGTGCCAGTACCCCCACGGGTGGAAGGGTGCAGTACTTC.

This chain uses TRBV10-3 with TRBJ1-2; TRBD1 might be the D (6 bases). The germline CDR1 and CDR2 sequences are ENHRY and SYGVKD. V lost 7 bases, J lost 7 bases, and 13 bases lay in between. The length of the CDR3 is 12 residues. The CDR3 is CAITATGSGYTF. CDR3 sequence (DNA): TGTGCCATCACAGCGACAGGTTCTGGCTACACCTTC.

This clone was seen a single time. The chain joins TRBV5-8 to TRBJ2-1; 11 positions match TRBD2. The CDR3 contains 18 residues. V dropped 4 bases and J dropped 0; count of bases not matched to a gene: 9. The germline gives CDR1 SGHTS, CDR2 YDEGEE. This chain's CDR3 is CASSRGLAGSSSYNEQFF. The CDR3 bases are TGTGCCAGCAGCCGAGGACTAGCGGGTTCGAGCTCCTACAATGAGCAGTTCTTC.

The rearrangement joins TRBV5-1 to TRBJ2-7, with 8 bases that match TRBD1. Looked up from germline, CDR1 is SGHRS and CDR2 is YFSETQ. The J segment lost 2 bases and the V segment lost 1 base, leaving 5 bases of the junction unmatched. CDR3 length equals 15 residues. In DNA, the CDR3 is TGCGCCAGCAGCTTGCCGACAGGGGTGGCCTACGAGCAGTACTTC. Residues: CASSLPTGVAYEQYF. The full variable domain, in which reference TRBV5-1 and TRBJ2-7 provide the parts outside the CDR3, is KAGVTQTPRYLIKTRGQQVTLSCSPISGHRSVSWYQQTPGQGLQFLFEYFSETQRNKGNFPGRFSGRQFSNSRSEMNVSTLELGDSALYLCASSLPTGVAYEQYFGPGTRLTVT.

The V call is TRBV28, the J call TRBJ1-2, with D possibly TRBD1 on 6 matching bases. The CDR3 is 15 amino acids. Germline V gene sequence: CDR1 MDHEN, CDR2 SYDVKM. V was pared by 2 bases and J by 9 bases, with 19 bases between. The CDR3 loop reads CASSLPEGGAMRYTF. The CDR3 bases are TGTGCCAGCAGTTTACCCGAGGGGGGCGCGATGCGCTACACCTTC.

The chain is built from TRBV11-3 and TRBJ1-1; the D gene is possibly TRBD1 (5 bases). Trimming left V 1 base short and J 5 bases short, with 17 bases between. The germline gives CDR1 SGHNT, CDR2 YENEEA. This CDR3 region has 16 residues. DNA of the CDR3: TGTGCCAGCAGCTTAGGAGACAGTTCAGGGAGAACTGAAGCTTTCTTT. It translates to CASSLGDSSGRTEAFF.

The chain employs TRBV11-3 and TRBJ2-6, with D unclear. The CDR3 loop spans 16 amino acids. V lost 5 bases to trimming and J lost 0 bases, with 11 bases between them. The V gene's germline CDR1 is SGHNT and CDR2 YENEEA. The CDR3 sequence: CASSRELSSGANVLTF. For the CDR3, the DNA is TGTGCCAGCAGCCGAGAATTGAGCTCTGGGGCCAACGTCCTGACTTTC.

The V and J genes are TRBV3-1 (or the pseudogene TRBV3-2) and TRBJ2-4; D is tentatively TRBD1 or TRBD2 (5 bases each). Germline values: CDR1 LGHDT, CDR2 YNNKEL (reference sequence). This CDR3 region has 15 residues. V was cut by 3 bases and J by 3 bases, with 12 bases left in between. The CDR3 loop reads CASSHRDGHKNIQYF. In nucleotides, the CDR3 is TGTGCCAGCAGCCACAGGGACGGACACAAAAACATTCAGTACTTC.

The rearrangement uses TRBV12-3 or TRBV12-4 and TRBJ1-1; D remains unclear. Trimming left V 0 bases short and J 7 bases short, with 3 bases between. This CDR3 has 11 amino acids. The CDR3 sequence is CASSLAGEAFF. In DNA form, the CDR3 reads TGTGCCAGCAGTTTAGCAGGTGAAGCTTTCTTT.

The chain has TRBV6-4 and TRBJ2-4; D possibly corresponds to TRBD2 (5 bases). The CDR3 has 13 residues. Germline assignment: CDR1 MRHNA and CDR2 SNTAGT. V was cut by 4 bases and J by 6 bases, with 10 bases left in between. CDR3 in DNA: TGTGCCAGCAGTGTCGGGGTCGGAAACATTCAGTACTTC. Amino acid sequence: CASSVGVGNIQYF.

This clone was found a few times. This CDR3 is CASRVGRGAQHF. CDR3 bases: TGTGCCAGCAGGGTCGGGAGGGGGGCCCAGCATTTT. V is TRBV7-2 and J is TRBJ1-5; weak D call: TRBD1 (6 bases). V was trimmed by 6 bases and J by 11 bases, leaving 14 bases between them. Germline V gene sequence: CDR1 SGHTA, CDR2 FQGNSA. There are 12 residues in the CDR3.

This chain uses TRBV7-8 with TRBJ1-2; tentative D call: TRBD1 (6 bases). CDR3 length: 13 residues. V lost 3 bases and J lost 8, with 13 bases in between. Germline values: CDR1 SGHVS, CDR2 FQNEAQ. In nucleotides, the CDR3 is TGTGCCAGCAGCTTGCAGGGGAAGGGGGGCTACACCTTC. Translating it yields CASSLQGKGGYTF.

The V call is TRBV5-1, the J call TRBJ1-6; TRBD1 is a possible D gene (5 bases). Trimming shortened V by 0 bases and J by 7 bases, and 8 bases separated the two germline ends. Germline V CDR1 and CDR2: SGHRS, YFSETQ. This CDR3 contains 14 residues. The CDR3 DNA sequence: TGCGCCAGCAGCTTGGGCAGGGACAATTCACCCCTCCACTTT. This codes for CASSLGRDNSPLHF.

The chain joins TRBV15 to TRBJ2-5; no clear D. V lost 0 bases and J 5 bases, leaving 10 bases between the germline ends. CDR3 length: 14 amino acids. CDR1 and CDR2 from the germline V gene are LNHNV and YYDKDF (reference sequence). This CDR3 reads CATSRDQDRETQYF. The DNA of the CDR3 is TGTGCCACCAGCAGAGATCAAGACCGCGAGACCCAGTACTTC.

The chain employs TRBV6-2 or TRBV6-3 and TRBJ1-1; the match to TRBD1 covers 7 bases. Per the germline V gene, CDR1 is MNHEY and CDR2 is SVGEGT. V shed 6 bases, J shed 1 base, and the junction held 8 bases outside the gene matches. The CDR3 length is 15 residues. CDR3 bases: TGTGCCAGCAGCCAGCCAGGGGGGCGGAACACTGAAGCTTTCTTT. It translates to CASSQPGGRNTEAFF.

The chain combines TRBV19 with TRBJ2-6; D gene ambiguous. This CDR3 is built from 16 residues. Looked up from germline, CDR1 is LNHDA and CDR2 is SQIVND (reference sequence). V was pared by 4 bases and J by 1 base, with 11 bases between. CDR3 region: CASSKSWGSGANVLTF. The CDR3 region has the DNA TGTGCCAGTAGTAAGTCGTGGGGTTCTGGGGCCAACGTCCTGACTTTC.

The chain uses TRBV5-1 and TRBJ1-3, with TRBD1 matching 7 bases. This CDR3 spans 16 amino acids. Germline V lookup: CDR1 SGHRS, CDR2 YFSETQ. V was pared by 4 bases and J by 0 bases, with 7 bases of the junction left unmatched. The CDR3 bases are TGCGCCAGCAGCCGGGACAGCCTGAACTCTGGAAACACCATATATTTT. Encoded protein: CASSRDSLNSGNTIYF.

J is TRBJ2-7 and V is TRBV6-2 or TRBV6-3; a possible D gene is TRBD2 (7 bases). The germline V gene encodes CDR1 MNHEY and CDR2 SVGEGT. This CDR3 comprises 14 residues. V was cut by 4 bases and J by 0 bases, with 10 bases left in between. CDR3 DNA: TGTGCCAGCAGTTTTGCGGGGGCCTCCTACGAGCAGTACTTC. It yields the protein CASSFAGASYEQYF.